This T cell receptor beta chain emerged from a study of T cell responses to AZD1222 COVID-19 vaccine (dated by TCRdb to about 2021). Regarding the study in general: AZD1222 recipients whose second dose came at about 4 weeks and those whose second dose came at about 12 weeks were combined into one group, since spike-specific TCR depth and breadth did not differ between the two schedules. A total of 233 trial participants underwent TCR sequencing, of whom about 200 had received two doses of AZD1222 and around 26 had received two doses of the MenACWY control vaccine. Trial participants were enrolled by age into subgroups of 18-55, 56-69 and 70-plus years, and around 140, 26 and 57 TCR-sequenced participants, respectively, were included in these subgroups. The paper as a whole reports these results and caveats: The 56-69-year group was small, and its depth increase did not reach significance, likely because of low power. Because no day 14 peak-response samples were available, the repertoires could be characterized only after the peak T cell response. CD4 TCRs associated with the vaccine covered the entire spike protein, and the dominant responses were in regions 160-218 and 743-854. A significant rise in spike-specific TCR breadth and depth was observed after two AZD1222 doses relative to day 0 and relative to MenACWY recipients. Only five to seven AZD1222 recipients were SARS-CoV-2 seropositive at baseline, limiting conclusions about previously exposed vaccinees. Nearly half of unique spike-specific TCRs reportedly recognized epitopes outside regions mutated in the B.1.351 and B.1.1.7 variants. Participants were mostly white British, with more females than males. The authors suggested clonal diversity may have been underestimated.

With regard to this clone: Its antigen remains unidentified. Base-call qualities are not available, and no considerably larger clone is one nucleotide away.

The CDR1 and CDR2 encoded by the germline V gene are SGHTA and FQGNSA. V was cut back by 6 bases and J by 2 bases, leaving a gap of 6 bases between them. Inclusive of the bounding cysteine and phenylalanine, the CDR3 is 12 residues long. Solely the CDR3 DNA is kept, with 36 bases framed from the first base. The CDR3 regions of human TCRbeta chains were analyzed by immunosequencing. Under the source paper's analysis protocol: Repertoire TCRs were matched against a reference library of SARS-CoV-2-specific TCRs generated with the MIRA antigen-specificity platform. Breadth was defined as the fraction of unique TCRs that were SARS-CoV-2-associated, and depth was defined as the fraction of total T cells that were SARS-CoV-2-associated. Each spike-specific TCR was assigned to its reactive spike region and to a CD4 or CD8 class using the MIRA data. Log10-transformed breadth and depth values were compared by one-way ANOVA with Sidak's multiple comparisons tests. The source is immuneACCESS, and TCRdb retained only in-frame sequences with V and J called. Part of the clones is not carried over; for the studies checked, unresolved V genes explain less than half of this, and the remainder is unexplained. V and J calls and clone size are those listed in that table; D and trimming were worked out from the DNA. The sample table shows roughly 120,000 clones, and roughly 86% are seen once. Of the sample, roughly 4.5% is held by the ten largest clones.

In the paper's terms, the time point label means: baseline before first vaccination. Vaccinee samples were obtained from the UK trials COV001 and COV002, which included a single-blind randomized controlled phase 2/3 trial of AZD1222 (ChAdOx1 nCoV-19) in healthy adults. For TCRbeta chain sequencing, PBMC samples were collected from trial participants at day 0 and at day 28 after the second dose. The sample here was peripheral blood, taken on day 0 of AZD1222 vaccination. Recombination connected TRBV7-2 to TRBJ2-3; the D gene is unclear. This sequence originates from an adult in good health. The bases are TGTGCCAGCAGTTACAACACAGATACGCAGTATTTT. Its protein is CASSYNTDTQYF.